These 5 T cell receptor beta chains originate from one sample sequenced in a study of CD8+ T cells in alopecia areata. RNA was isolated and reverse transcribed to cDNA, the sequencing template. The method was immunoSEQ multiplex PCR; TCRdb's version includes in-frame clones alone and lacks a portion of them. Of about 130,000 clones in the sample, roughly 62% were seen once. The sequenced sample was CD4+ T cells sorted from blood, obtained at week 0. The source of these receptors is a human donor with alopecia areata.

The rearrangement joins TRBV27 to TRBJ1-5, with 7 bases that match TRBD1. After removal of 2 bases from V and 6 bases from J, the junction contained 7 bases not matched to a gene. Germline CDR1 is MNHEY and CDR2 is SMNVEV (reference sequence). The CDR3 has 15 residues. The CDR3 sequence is CASSLGGGRSQPQHF. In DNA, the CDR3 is TGTGCCAGCAGTTTAGGAGGGGGCCGAAGTCAGCCCCAGCATTTT.

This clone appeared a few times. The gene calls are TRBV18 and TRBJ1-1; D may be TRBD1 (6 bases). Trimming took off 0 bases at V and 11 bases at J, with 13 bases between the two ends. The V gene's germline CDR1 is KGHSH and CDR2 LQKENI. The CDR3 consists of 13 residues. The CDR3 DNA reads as TGTGCCAGCTCACCACCTTTAGCAGACAGGGCTTTCTTT. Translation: CASSPPLADRAFF.

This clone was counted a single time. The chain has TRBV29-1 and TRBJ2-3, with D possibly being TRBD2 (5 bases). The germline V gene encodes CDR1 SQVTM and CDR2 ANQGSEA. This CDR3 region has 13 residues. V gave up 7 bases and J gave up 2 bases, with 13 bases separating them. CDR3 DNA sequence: TGCAGCGGGGCTAGCCGGCACACAGATACGCAGTATTTT. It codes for CSGASRHTDTQYF.

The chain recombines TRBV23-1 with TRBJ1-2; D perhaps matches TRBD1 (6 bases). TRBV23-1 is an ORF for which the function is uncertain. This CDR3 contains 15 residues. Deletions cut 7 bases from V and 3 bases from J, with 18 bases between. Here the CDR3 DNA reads TGCGCCAGCACTTATATACAGGGAGAGGACTATGGCTACACCTTC. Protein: CASTYIQGEDYGYTF.

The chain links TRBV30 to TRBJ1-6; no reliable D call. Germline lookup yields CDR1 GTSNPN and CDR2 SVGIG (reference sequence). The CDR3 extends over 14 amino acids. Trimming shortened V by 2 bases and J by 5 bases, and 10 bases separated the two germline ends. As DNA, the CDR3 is TGTGCCTGGAGTCACCTAACGGATAATTCACCCCTCCACTTT. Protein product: CAWSHLTDNSPLHF.